This TCR beta chain derives from a study of chronic HIV infection and antiretroviral therapy (dated by TCRdb to between 2014 and 2016). In this sample, this clonotype turned up many times. This clone's antigen is unknown. No base quality information exists; no much larger clone differs at one position. CDR1 and CDR2 are read off the germline V gene as ENHRY and SYGVKD. A distance of 11 bases separates the germline ends of V and J, which lose 7 bases and 4 bases respectively. Inclusive of the bounding cysteine and phenylalanine, the CDR3 is 13 residues long. The only DNA kept is the CDR3, 39 bases in frame from the first base. The library was made by 5' RACE. The sequencer listed for this sample is Illumina MiSeq. TCRdb trimmed public reads at Q25 via fastp, called clones via MiXCR and kept in-frame beta chains. Records with the same CDR3 protein are collapsed into one entry carrying the most frequent genes and DNA. The sample table holds tens of thousands of distinct CDR3 sequences, of which over 7% were seen once. The ten largest clones represent about 2.7% of the sample.

The V and J genes are TRBV10-3 and TRBJ1-5; the D gene cannot be resolved reliably. The material sequenced was peripheral blood. The sequence derives from an adult who had HIV and had not received antiretroviral therapy, or was an uninfected healthy control (not recorded which). The sequenced DNA: TGTGCCATCACTAGAGATCCGAATCAGCCCCAGCATTTT. This encodes CAITRDPNQPQHF.